The sample holds one count of the clone carrying this T cell receptor (beta chain). This entry is derived from a study of CD8 T cells in Susac syndrome. Study as a whole: Clinical remission applied to under ten sequenced Susac syndrome patients, and more than five had active disease. Patients with Susac syndrome were therapy-naive, treated with corticosteroids, or treated with intravenous immunoglobulin alone when blood was collected.

It was with random hexamers that 0.5 to 1 ug RNA was reverse transcribed. TCRdb redid the calling of the immunoSEQ multiplex PCR reads with MiXCR, one entry per CDR3 protein. The sample has around 150,000 distinct CDR3 sequences, about 95% seen once. CDR1 SQVTM and CDR2 ANQGSEA come from the germline V gene. V shed 5 bases and J 8 bases; nucleotides not matched to a gene: 5. The CDR3 consists of 14 residues. The TCR was taken from a human donor with Susac syndrome. Sequencing used CD8+ T cells from PBMCs. The chain couples TRBV29-1 to TRBJ2-4; the match to TRBD2 covers 14 bases. The DNA of the CDR3 is TGCAGCGTTCGTGGGACTAGCGGGAGAGACATTCAGTACTTC. Translating gives CSVRGTSGRDIQYF.